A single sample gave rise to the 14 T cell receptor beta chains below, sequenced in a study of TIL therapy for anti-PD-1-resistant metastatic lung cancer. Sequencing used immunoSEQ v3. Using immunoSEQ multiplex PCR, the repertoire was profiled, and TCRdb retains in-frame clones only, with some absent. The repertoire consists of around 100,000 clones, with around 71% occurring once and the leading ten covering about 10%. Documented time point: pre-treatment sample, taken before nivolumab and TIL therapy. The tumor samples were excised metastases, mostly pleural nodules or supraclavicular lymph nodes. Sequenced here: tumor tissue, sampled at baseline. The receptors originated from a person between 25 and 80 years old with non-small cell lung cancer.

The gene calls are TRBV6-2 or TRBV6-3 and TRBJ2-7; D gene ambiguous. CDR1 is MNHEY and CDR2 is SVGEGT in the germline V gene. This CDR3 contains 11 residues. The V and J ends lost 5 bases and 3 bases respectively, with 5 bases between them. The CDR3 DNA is TGTGCCAGCAGTAACTACTACGAGCAGTACTTC. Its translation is CASSNYYEQYF.

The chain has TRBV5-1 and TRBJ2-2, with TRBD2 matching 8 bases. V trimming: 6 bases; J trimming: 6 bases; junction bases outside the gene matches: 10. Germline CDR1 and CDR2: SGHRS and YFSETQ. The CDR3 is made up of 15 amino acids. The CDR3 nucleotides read TGCGCCAGCACCCTAAGCGGGGGTTGGGCCGGGGAGCTGTTTTTT. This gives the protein CASTLSGGWAGELFF.

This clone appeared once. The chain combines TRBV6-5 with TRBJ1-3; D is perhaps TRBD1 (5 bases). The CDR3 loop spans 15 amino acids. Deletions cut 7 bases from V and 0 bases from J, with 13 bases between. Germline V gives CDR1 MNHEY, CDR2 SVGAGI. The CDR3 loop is CASTRTSLSGNTIYF. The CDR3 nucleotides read TGTGCCAGCACCCGGACATCCCTCTCTGGAAACACCATATATTTT.

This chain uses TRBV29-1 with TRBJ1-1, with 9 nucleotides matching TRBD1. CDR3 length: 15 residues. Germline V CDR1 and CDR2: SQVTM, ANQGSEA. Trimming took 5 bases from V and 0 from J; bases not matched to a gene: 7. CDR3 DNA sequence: TGCAGCGTTTTTCGACAGGGGGGGATGAACACTGAAGCTTTCTTT. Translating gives CSVFRQGGMNTEAFF.

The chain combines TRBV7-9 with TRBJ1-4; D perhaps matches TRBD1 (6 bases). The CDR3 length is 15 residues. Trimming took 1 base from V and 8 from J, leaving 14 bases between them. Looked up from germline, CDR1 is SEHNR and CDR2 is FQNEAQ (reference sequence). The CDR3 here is CASSLGGAPREKLFF. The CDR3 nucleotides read TGTGCCAGCAGCTTAGGGGGGGCTCCTCGGGAAAAACTGTTTTTT.

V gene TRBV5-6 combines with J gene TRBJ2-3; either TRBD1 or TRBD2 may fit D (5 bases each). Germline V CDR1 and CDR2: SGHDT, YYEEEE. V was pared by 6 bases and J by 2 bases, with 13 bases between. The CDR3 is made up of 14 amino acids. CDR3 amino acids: CASTFGGDTDTQYF. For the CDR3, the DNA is TGTGCCAGCACCTTTGGGGGTGACACAGATACGCAGTATTTT.

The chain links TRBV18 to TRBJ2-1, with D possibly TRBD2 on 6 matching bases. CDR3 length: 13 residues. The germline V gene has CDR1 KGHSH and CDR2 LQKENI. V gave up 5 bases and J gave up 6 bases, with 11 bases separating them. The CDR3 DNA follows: TGTGCCAGCTCATCGAAGACTAGCAATGAGCAGTTCTTC. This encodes CASSSKTSNEQFF.

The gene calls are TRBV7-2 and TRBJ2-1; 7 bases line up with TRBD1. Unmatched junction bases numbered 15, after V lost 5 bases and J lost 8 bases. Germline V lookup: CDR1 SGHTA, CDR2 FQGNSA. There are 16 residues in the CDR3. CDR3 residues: CASSPGADRILDEQFF. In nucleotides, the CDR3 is TGTGCCAGCAGCCCCGGCGCGGACAGGATCCTGGATGAGCAGTTCTTC.

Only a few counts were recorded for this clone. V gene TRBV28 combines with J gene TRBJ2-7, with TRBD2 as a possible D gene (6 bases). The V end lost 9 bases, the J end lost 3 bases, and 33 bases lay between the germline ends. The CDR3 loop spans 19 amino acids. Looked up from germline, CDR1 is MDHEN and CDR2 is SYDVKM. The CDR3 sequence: CASPRAGYAFRGEFYEQYF. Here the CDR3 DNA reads TGTGCCAGTCCTCGGGCGGGGTATGCTTTCCGTGGGGAATTCTACGAGCAGTACTTC.

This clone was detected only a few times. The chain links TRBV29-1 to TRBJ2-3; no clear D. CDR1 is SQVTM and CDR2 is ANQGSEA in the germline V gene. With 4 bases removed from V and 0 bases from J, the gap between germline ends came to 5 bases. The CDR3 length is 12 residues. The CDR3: CSVALSTDTQYF. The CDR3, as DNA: TGCAGCGTTGCCCTAAGCACAGATACGCAGTATTTT.

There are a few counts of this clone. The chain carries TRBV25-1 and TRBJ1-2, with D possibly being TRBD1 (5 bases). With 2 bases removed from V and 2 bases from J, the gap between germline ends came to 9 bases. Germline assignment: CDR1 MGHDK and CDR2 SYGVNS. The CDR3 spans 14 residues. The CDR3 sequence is CASSETGLNYGYTF. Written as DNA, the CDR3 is TGTGCCAGCAGTGAAACAGGTTTGAACTATGGCTACACCTTC.

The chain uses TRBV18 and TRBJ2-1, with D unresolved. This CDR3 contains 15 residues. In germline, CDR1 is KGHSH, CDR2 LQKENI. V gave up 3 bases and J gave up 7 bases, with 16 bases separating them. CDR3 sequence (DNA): TGTGCCAGCTCACCCGGAGCAGGTACTCAGAATGAGCAGTTCTTC. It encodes CASSPGAGTQNEQFF.

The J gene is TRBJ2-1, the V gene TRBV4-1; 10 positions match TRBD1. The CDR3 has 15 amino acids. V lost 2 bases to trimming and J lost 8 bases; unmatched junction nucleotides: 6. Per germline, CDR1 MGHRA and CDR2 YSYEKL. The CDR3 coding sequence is TGCGCCAGCAGCCAACCGGGACAGGGGACCGATGAGCAGTTCTTC. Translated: CASSQPGQGTDEQFF.

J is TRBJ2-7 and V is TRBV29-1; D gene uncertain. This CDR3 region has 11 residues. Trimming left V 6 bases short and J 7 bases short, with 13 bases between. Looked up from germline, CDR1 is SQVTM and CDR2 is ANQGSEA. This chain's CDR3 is CSVRTAQEQYF. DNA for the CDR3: TGCAGCGTCAGGACGGCCCAGGAGCAGTACTTC.